The 23 T cell receptor beta chains in this list originate from one sample, sequenced in a study of T cells after yellow fever vaccination. TCRdb processed the 5' RACE reads anew with MiXCR; each CDR3 protein has one entry. The sample includes around 530,000 distinct CDR3 sequences, around a sixth of them seen just once. This specimen was PBMCs, taken about 5 days after the first yellow fever vaccination. The receptors were gathered from a man aged 18 to 29 who received the YFV17D yellow fever vaccine.

The rearrangement uses TRBV15 and TRBJ1-6; tentatively, D is TRBD1 (6 bases). V lost 5 bases to trimming and J lost 10 bases, with 18 bases between them. Per germline, CDR1 LNHNV and CDR2 YYDKDF (reference sequence). The CDR3 length is 15 residues. The CDR3 DNA follows: TGTGCCACCAGCCTAACTAGAGAACAGGGATCACCCCTCCACTTT. This gives the protein CATSLTREQGSPLHF. Complete variable domain (other parts from reference TRBV15 and TRBJ1-6): DAMVIQNPRYQVTQFGKPVTLSCSQTLNHNVMYWYQQKSSQAPKLLFHYYDKDFNNEADTPDNFQSRRPNTSFCFLDIRSPGLGDTAMYLCATSLTREQGSPLHFGNGTRLTVT.

This clonotype has a count of ten or more. This chain joins TRBV5-4 and TRBJ2-3; possibly TRBD2 for D (6 bases). Trimming shortened V by 4 bases and J by 4 bases, and 7 bases separated the two germline ends. CDR3 length: 12 residues. Germline-derived CDR1 and CDR2 are SGHNT and YYREEE (reference sequence). The CDR3: CASSPGADTQYF. CDR3 bases: TGTGCCAGCAGCCCGGGGGCAGATACGCAGTATTTT.

The V and J genes are TRBV15 and TRBJ1-1, with D unresolved. CDR1 is LNHNV, CDR2 YYDKDF, per germline (reference sequence). V was pared by 3 bases and J by 1 base, with 15 bases between. This CDR3 region has 16 residues. The chain's CDR3 is CATSSRVAWGNTEAFF. CDR3 sequence (DNA): TGTGCCACCAGCAGCCGGGTGGCCTGGGGGAACACTGAAGCTTTCTTT. Full variable domain (remainder filled in from reference TRBV15 and TRBJ1-1): DAMVIQNPRYQVTQFGKPVTLSCSQTLNHNVMYWYQQKSSQAPKLLFHYYDKDFNNEADTPDNFQSRRPNTSFCFLDIRSPGLGDTAMYLCATSSRVAWGNTEAFFGQGTRLTVV.

This sequence joins TRBV5-1 and TRBJ1-1; 8 nucleotides agree with TRBD1. Germline CDR1 is SGHRS and CDR2 is YFSETQ. CDR3 size: 15 residues. Trimming took 4 bases from V and 5 from J; bases not matched to a gene: 10. The CDR3 is CASSGGRGRGTEAFF. CDR3 DNA: TGCGCCAGCAGCGGAGGCAGGGGGCGAGGGACTGAAGCTTTCTTT. The complete variable domain, with remaining parts taken from reference TRBV5-1 and TRBJ1-1, reads KAGVTQTPRYLIKTRGQQVTLSCSPISGHRSVSWYQQTPGQGLQFLFEYFSETQRNKGNFPGRFSGRQFSNSRSEMNVSTLELGDSALYLCASSGGRGRGTEAFFGQGTRLTVV.

The rearrangement links TRBV4-3 to TRBJ1-2; maybe TRBD1 (5 bases). The CDR3 covers 16 residues. In germline, CDR1 is LGHNA, CDR2 YSLEER. V lost 4 bases and J lost 8, with 23 bases in between. This CDR3 is CASSRGDGLGVRGYTF. The CDR3 bases are TGCGCCAGCAGCCGGGGGGACGGCCTGGGGGTGCGAGGCTACACCTTC.

The V gene is TRBV7-3, the J gene TRBJ2-1, with D tentatively TRBD1 (5 bases). The CDR3 sequence is 13 residues long. Germline V CDR1 and CDR2: SGHTA, FQGTGA. Deletions cut 6 bases from V and 5 bases from J, with 11 bases between. The CDR3 sequence is CASSSQGDNEQFF. The CDR3 nucleotides are TGTGCCAGCAGTTCCCAGGGTGACAATGAGCAGTTCTTC.

This chain uses TRBV21-1 with TRBJ2-5; no DNA check was done on the table's D call, TRBD2. TRBV21-1 is labeled a pseudogene. There are 16 residues in the CDR3. The CDR3 sequence is CASSNIAGGNQETQYF. Here the CDR3 DNA reads TGTGCCAGCAGCAACATAGCGGGGGGAAACCAAGAGACCCAGTACTTC.

This chain links TRBV24-1 with TRBJ2-3; D might be TRBD2 (5 bases). Per the germline V gene, CDR1 is KGHDR and CDR2 is SFDVKD. This CDR3 contains 15 residues. Trimming shortened V by 2 bases and J by 3 bases, and 11 bases separated the two germline ends. The CDR3 bases are TGTGCCACCAGTGATTCGAGGGTGTGGACAGATACGCAGTATTTT. It yields the protein CATSDSRVWTDTQYF.

The gene calls are TRBV7-2 and TRBJ2-1; 7 nucleotides agree with TRBD1. V lost 5 bases to trimming and J lost 7 bases; unmatched junction nucleotides: 11. The CDR3 runs to 15 residues. The germline V gene has CDR1 SGHTA and CDR2 FQGNSA. CDR3 in DNA: TGTGCCAGCAGCCAGGACAGGAGAGTATGGAATGAGCAGTTCTTC. Translation: CASSQDRRVWNEQFF.

This clonotype was detected a few times. The V and J genes are TRBV7-9 and TRBJ2-5; the D is unclear. Deletions cut 4 bases from V and 7 bases from J, with 19 bases between. CDR1 and CDR2 (germline): SEHNR, FQNEAQ (reference sequence). CDR3 size: 15 residues. The CDR3 DNA reads as TGTGCCAGCAGCTCAGATACAGAAACAATCTGGACCCAGTACTTC. Translated: CASSSDTETIWTQYF.

CDR3 in amino acids: CASSYSRGLALMYEQYV. DNA of the CDR3: TGTGCCAGCAGTTACTCGAGGGGACTAGCGCTTATGTACGAGCAGTACGTC. The rearrangement uses TRBV6-8 and TRBJ2-7; TRBD2 agrees at 10 bases. V shed 0 bases and J 4 bases; nucleotides not matched to a gene: 9. CDR1 MNHGY and CDR2 SAAAGT come from the germline V gene. The CDR3 contains 17 residues.

The chain employs TRBV18 and TRBJ1-1; TRBD1 is a possible D gene (6 bases). V was shortened by 3 bases and J by 1 base, with 9 bases between the two germline ends. CDR1 and CDR2 (germline): KGHSH, LQKENI. This CDR3 region has 14 residues. Here the CDR3 DNA reads TGTGCCAGCTCACCCTTACAGGGGAACACTGAAGCTTTCTTT. As protein: CASSPLQGNTEAFF.

This clonotype was observed many times. The chain joins TRBV20-1 to TRBJ2-1, with 8 positions matching TRBD2. V lost 0 bases to trimming and J lost 2 bases; unmatched junction nucleotides: 3. Germline V gene sequence: CDR1 DFQATT, CDR2 SNEGSKA (reference sequence). The CDR3 has 15 amino acids. The CDR3 reads CSARDAAGAYNEQFF. The DNA of the CDR3 is TGCAGTGCTAGAGACGCAGCGGGGGCCTACAATGAGCAGTTCTTC.

The chain carries TRBV7-8 and TRBJ2-4; D is uncertain. The length of the CDR3 is 13 residues. The V gene lost 4 bases and the J gene lost 5 bases, with 9 bases spanning the gap. CDR1 and CDR2 from the germline V gene are SGHVS and FQNEAQ. CDR3 region: CASSSKGQNIQYF. CDR3 in DNA: TGTGCCAGCAGCTCCAAAGGTCAAAACATTCAGTACTTC.

The chain recombines TRBV5-5 with TRBJ1-2; D is unclear. The ends were cut back, 2 bases at V and 6 bases at J, with 20 bases in the middle. Germline lookup yields CDR1 SGHKS and CDR2 YYEKEE (reference sequence). CDR3 length: 16 residues. In DNA, the CDR3 is TGTGCCAGCAGCTTCACCGTCAGTCGAGCGATAAATGGCTACACCTTC. This gives the protein CASSFTVSRAINGYTF. The full variable domain, with the rest looked up from reference TRBV5-5 and TRBJ1-2, is DAGVTQSPTHLIKTRGQQVTLRCSPISGHKSVSWYQQVLGQGPQFIFQYYEKEERGRGNFPDRFSARQFPNYSSELNVNALLLGDSALYLCASSFTVSRAINGYTFGSGTRLTVV.

A single count supports this clonotype. One junction end disagrees with the germline gene, perhaps due to a read error. The chain couples TRBV7-2 to TRBJ1-4, with TRBD1 as a possible D gene (6 bases). Germline V lookup: CDR1 SGHTA, CDR2 FQGNSA. The CDR3 length is 14 residues. The CDR3 bases are TGTGTCAGCAGCTTAGACAGGCCCGGTGAAAAACTGTTTTTT. Amino acid sequence: CVSSLDRPGEKLFF.

This chain joins TRBV19 and TRBJ1-1; D unresolved. Germline V gives CDR1 LNHDA, CDR2 SQIVND (reference sequence). The CDR3 runs to 18 residues. The V end lost 1 base, the J end lost 0 bases, and 18 bases lay between the germline ends. CDR3 sequence (DNA): TGTGCCAGTAGTATAGCCCTTGGTCGGTGGCAGATGAACACTGAAGCTTTCTTT. As protein: CASSIALGRWQMNTEAFF.

CDR3 protein: CASSLQGFEQYF. The CDR3 DNA is TGTGCCAGCAGCTTACAGGGGTTCGAGCAGTACTTC. This sequence joins TRBV7-9 and TRBJ2-7, with a possible D match to TRBD1 (6 bases). Germline values: CDR1 SEHNR, CDR2 FQNEAQ (reference sequence). The CDR3 length is 12 residues. V lost 2 bases and J lost 6, with 8 bases in between. Together with reference TRBV7-9 and TRBJ2-7, the CDR3 gives the full variable domain: DTGVSQNPRHKITKRGQNVTFRCDPISEHNRLYWYRQTLGQGPEFLTYFQNEAQLEKSRLLSDRFSAERPKGSFSTLEIQRTEQGDSAMYLCASSLQGFEQYFGPGTRLTVT.

V is TRBV7-6 and J is TRBJ2-5; D gene unclear. The CDR3 is 14 amino acids. The germline CDR1 and CDR2 sequences are SGHVS and FNYEAQ. Trimming pared 2 bases from V and 6 bases from J, leaving 13 bases between. The CDR3 DNA sequence: TGTGCCAGCAGCTTATCTGCTTTACTCCAGACCCAGTACTTC. This translates into CASSLSALLQTQYF.

This clonotype has only a few counts. The V call is TRBV14, the J call TRBJ2-6; TRBD2 is a possible D gene (6 bases). CDR1 SGHDN and CDR2 FVKESK come from the germline V gene. The length of the CDR3 is 19 residues. V was clipped by 0 bases and J by 2 bases, with 17 bases between them. CDR3 sequence reads: CASSQEFLGRWPGANVLTF. Here the CDR3 DNA reads TGTGCCAGCAGCCAAGAATTCCTGGGGAGGTGGCCTGGGGCCAACGTCCTGACTTTC.

This clonotype occurred many times. The rearrangement uses TRBV7-6 and TRBJ2-7; the D gene is possibly TRBD2 (5 bases). The CDR3 is made up of 13 amino acids. The V end was cut by 5 bases, the J end by 2 bases, with 10 bases between. Germline CDR1 SGHVS, CDR2 FNYEAQ. CDR3 region: CASSRDLTYEQYF. CDR3 nucleotide sequence: TGTGCCAGCAGCCGGGATTTAACCTACGAGCAGTACTTC.

This chain connects TRBV3-1 to TRBJ2-1, with TRBD2 matching over 8 bases. Germline-derived CDR1 and CDR2 are LGHDT and YNNKEL (reference sequence). The CDR3 has 15 amino acids. Trimming removed 1 base from V and 8 bases from J; junction bases left unmatched: 7. The CDR3 coding sequence is TGTGCCAGCAGCCAAGCCGGGGGGGCCCGCGATGAGCAGTTCTTC. This codes for CASSQAGGARDEQFF.

The chain couples TRBV20-1 to TRBJ2-3, with TRBD1 matching 9 bases. Germline CDR1 reads DFQATT; CDR2 reads SNEGSKA (reference sequence). The CDR3 spans 16 residues. V gave up 1 base and J gave up 4 bases; unmatched junction bases: 9. The CDR3 region has the DNA TGCAGTGCTAGAGGGCCGGGACAGGGCCTACCAGATACGCAGTATTTT. Protein product: CSARGPGQGLPDTQYF.